This T cell receptor beta chain was observed in a study of kidney transplant recipient with SARS-CoV-2 infection. This clonotype was detected many times. Trimming took off 0 bases at V and 2 bases at J, with 5 bases between the two ends. This CDR3 is 13 amino acids long. Per germline, CDR1 MNHGY and CDR2 SAAAGT. In TCRdb, the reads were re-called with MiXCR into one record per CDR3 protein. The sample contains 200,000 to 250,000 distinct CDR3 sequences, around 30% of which appear only once. The TCR was taken from a male patient between 25 and 39 years old who had COVID-19 and was a kidney transplant recipient. Part of the T cells may come from the graft donor. The chain has TRBV6-8 and TRBJ2-7, with D unclear. The sample was a blood sample, taken at baseline and on day 111 from a kidney transplant recipient. This chain's CDR3 is CASSYSSAYEQYF. CDR3 DNA: TGTGCCAGCAGTTACTCGAGTGCCTACGAGCAGTACTTC.